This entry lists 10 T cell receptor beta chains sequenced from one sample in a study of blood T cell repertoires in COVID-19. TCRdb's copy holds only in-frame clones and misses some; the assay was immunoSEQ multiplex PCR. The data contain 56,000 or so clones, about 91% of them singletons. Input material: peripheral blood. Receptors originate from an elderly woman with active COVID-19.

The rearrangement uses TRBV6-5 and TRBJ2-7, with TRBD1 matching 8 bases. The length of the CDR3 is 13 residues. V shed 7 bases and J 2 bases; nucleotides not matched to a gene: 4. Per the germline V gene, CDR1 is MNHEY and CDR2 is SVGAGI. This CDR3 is CASTDRAPYEQYF. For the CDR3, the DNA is TGTGCCAGCACGGACAGGGCCCCCTACGAGCAGTACTTC.

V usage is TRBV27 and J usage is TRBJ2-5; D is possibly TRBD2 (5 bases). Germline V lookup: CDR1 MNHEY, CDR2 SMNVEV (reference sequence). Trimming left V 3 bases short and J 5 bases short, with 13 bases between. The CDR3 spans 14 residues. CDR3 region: CASSFDYLGETQYF. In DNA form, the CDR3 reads TGTGCCAGCAGTTTTGACTACCTGGGGGAGACCCAGTACTTC.

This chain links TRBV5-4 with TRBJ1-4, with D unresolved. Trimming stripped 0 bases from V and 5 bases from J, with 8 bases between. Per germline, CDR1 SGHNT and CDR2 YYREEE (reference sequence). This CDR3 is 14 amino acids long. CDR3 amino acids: CASSLGFRNEKLFF. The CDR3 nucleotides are TGTGCCAGCAGCTTGGGGTTCAGGAATGAAAAACTGTTTTTT.

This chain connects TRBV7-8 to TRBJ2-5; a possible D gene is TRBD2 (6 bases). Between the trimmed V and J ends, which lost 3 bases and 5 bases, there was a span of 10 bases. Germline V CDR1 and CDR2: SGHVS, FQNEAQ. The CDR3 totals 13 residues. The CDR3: CASSFRDSETQYF. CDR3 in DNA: TGTGCCAGCAGCTTCCGGGACTCGGAGACCCAGTACTTC. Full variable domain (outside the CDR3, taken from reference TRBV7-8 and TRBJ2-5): GAGVSQSPRYKVAKRGQDVALRCDPISGHVSLFWYQQALGQGPEFLTYFQNEAQLDKSGLPSDRFFAERPEGSVSTLKIQRTQQEDSAVYLCASSFRDSETQYFGPGTRLLVL.

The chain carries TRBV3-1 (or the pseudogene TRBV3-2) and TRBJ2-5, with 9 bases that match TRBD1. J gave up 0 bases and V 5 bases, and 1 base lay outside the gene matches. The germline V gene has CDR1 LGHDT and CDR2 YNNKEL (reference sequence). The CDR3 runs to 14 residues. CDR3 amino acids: CASSDRGYQETQYF. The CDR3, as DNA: TGTGCCAGCAGCGACAGGGGGTACCAAGAGACCCAGTACTTC.

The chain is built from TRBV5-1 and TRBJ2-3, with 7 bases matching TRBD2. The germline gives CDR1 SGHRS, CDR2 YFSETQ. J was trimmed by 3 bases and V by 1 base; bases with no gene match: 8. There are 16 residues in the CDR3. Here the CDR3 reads CASSLTAGDPTDTQYF. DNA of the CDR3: TGCGCCAGCAGCTTGACGGCGGGGGATCCAACAGATACGCAGTATTTT. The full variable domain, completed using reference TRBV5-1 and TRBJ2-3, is KAGVTQTPRYLIKTRGQQVTLSCSPISGHRSVSWYQQTPGQGLQFLFEYFSETQRNKGNFPGRFSGRQFSNSRSEMNVSTLELGDSALYLCASSLTAGDPTDTQYFGPGTRLTVL.

Here the CDR3 reads CASVRGLGNIQYF. Written as DNA, the CDR3 is TGTGCCAGCGTCAGGGGGCTAGGAAACATTCAGTACTTC. The V and J genes are TRBV6-5 and TRBJ2-4, with TRBD1 identical over 8 bases. CDR1 is MNHEY and CDR2 is SVGAGI in the germline V gene. V dropped 8 bases and J dropped 6; count of bases not matched to a gene: 6. CDR3 length: 13 residues.

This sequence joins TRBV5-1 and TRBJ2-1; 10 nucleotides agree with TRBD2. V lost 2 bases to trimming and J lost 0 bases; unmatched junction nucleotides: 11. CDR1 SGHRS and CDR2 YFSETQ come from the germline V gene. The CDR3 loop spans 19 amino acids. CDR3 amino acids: CASSFLASGGLYSYNEQFF. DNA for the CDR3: TGCGCCAGCAGCTTCTTGGCTAGCGGGGGCCTATACTCCTACAATGAGCAGTTCTTC. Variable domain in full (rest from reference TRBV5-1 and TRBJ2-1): KAGVTQTPRYLIKTRGQQVTLSCSPISGHRSVSWYQQTPGQGLQFLFEYFSETQRNKGNFPGRFSGRQFSNSRSEMNVSTLELGDSALYLCASSFLASGGLYSYNEQFFGPGTRLTVL.

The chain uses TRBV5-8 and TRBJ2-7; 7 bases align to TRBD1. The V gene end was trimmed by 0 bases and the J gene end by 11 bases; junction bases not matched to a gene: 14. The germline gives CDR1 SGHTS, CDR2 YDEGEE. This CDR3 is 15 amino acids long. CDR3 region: CASSLVPGGRSLEYF. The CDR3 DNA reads TGTGCCAGCAGCTTGGTGCCAGGGGGACGCAGTTTGGAGTACTTC.

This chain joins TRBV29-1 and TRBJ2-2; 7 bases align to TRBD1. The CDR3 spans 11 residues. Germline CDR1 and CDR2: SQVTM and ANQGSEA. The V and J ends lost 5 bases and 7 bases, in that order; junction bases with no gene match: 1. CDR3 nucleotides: TGCAGCGTTCAGGGGGACGGGGAGCTGTTTTTT. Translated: CSVQGDGELFF.